This TCR beta chain was captured by sequencing in a study of early T cells in non-severe SARS-CoV-2 infection. Study at large: It was bulk RNA from unsorted whole blood that was sequenced, and the chains were unpaired.

Many counts were recorded for this clonotype. The CDR3 totals 15 residues. CDR1 MNHEY and CDR2 SMNVEV come from the germline V gene (reference sequence). V lost 2 bases and J lost 5, with 13 bases in between. Attachment of unique molecular identifiers to individual cDNA molecules was performed. MiXCR, applied by TCRdb to the 5' RACE reads, yields one record per CDR3 protein. The sample shows 25,000 to 35,000 distinct CDR3 sequences, around 5.8% of them seen only once. The sequence was collected from an adult who was a healthcare worker with PCR-confirmed SARS-CoV-2 infection or an uninfected control (not recorded which). V and J are TRBV27 and TRBJ2-1; D is perhaps TRBD2 (5 bases). The sequencing sample was made of whole blood. The CDR3 DNA follows: TGTGCCAGCAGTTTAGGAGTGGGAGCAAACAATGAGCAGTTCTTC. Protein product: CASSLGVGANNEQFF.